This T cell receptor (beta chain) was profiled in a study of blood T cell repertoires in COVID-19. About the study: The United States, Italy and Spain supplied acute and convalescent COVID-19 samples. PBMCs, B-cell-depleted T cells, or T cells were the source of the cDNA or gDNA that made up the material.

V was trimmed by 6 bases and J by 8 bases, leaving 16 bases between them. The CDR3 extends over 13 amino acids. In the authors' methods: How many nucleated cells were present was estimated from reference gene primer amplification. Libraries were prepared by immunoSEQ multiplex PCR; TCRdb keeps only in-frame clonotypes and omits some of them. V and J calls and clone size are copied from that table; D and trimming were computed from the DNA. The sample yields 75,000 to 85,000 clones, approximately 78% seen once. The chain uses TRBV12-3 or TRBV12-4 and TRBJ1-2; possible D gene TRBD1, 5 bases. The material sequenced was peripheral blood. The TCR sequence derives from a human donor in a cohort sampled during active COVID-19. CDR3 DNA: TGTGCCAGCAGCCAGGGCTATTACTGGGGCTACACCTTC. Protein: CASSQGYYWGYTF.